Below, one T cell receptor (beta chain) is given with its context. In the original workflow: Using reference gene primer amplification, nucleated cell counts were estimated. Assay: immunoSEQ multiplex PCR; the TCRdb copy retains only in-frame clones and omits some. V and J calls and clone size are copied from that table; D and trimming were computed from the DNA. The sample consists of about 170,000 clones, 88% of them appearing once. Per the germline V gene, CDR1 is SGHAT and CDR2 is FQNNGV. This CDR3 has 16 residues. The V end was cut by 5 bases, the J end by 0 bases, with 11 bases between. The record originates from a study of blood T cell repertoires in COVID-19. Study at large: Whether acute or convalescent, the COVID-19 samples came from the United States, Italy and Spain. In each case, the material was cDNA or gDNA derived from T cells, B-cell-depleted T cells, or PBMCs.

This rearrangement joins TRBV11-2 to TRBJ1-6; TRBD1 might be the D (5 bases). Sequences were obtained from peripheral blood. This sequence originates from a man in his sixties with acute or convalescent COVID-19. The CDR3 reads CASSPVRDSYNSPLHF. CDR3 coding DNA: TGTGCCAGCAGCCCGGTCAGGGACTCCTATAATTCACCCCTCCACTTT.